The sequence of this TCR beta chain was determined in a study of blood T cell repertoires in COVID-19 (dated by TCRdb to the early 2020s). General notes on the study: Samples from collaborators originated in the United States, Italy and Spain and spanned both the acute and convalescent phases of COVID-19. The repertoires were released in a freely available public database intended as a resource for research on the immune response to SARS-CoV-2. Where HLA class I and class II types were available, the types were taken from metadata supplied by the sample provider, not from assay-based typing. A de-identified subject ID, COVID-19 status, age in years and sex were almost always included in the sample metadata. Subjects who had been exposed to COVID-19, were actively infected with it, or had recovered from it provided the deeply sampled blood TCRbeta repertoires that made up the dataset. Samples were obtained from the ongoing ImmuneRACE study (first 160 participants) and from some 1,300 subjects provided by 6 global collaborators. The material from the prospective study consisted of cDNA or gDNA derived from T cells, B-cell-depleted T cells, or PBMCs. General conclusions and limits of the study: Clinical and demographic metadata were provided uncurated, with the amount varying by source and participant.

The collaborating institutions used their own protocols to collect whole blood in K2EDTA tubes. Collaborator samples were shipped for TCRbeta analysis as frozen whole blood, isolated PBMCs, or DNA extracted from either sample type. On this clone itself: There is no known antigen for this receptor. Base qualities are not at hand, and no much larger clone is one base apart.

TCRbeta CDR3 regions were amplified from genomic DNA using the immunoSEQ Assay, a bias-controlled multiplex PCR. Per the original workflow: Nucleated cell counts per sample were estimated from amplification of reference gene primers within the assay. Sequence reads were collapsed and filtered to measure the absolute abundance of every unique TCRbeta CDR3 rearrangement. For each sample, productive Simpson clonality was calculated by taking the square root of Simpson's diversity index across productive rearrangements. Drawn from immuneACCESS, this table holds only the in-frame rearrangements with V and J called that TCRdb kept. Clones are partly lost; checked studies trace under half to an unresolved V gene and leave the rest unexplained. Clone size and V and J calls were adopted from that table, with D and trimming inferred from the DNA. Present in this sample are about 150,000 clones, 80% to 90% of which were seen just once. The leading ten clones occupy roughly 3% of the sample.

Reading the germline V gene (reference sequence) gives CDR1 LGHDT and CDR2 YNNKEL. The junction carries 12 bases between V and J, which are trimmed by 4 bases and 5 bases respectively. From its cysteine to its phenylalanine, the CDR3 spans 14 amino acids. Of the read, only the CDR3 DNA is kept; its 42 bases are in frame from base 1. The sequenced sample consisted of peripheral blood. The TCR comes from a man in his 70s with acute or convalescent COVID-19. This receptor chain uses TRBV3-1 (or the pseudogene TRBV3-2) and TRBJ1-5; a confident D gene designation cannot be given. The DNA sequence follows: TGTGCCAGCAGCCCCGAGAGTGGGCATCAGCCCCAGCATTTT. It translates as CASSPESGHQPQHF.